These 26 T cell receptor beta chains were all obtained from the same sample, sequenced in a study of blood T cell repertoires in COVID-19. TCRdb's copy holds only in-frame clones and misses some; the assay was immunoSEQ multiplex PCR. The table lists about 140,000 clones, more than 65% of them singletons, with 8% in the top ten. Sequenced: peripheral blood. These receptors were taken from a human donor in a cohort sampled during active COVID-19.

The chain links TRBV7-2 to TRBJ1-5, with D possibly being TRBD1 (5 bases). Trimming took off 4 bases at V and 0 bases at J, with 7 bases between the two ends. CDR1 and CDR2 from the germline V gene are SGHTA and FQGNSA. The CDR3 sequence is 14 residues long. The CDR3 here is CASSSDSSNQPQHF. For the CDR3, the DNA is TGTGCCAGCAGCTCCGACAGTAGCAATCAGCCCCAGCATTTT.

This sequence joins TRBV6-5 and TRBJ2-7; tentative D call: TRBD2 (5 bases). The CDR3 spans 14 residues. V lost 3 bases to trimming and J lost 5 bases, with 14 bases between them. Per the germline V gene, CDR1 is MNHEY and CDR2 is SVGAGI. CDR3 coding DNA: TGTGCCAGCAGTTATCTCGGTGCAGCGGACGAGCAGTACTTC. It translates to CASSYLGAADEQYF.

In nucleotides, the CDR3 is TGTGCCAGCAGCCAACTAGCGGGGGGGCCGATTGAGACCCAGTACTTC. It is translated as CASSQLAGGPIETQYF. The chain joins TRBV14 to TRBJ2-5, with TRBD2 identical over 12 bases. The CDR3 loop spans 16 amino acids. Trimming removed 2 bases from V and 5 bases from J; junction bases left unmatched: 6. From germline, CDR1 is SGHDN and CDR2 FVKESK.

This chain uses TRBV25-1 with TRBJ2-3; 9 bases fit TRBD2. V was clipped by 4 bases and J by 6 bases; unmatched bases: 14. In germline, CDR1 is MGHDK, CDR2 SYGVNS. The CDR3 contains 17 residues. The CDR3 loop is CASSVSKAGGPWDTQYF. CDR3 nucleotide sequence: TGTGCCAGCAGTGTCAGTAAGGCGGGGGGGCCGTGGGATACGCAGTATTTT.

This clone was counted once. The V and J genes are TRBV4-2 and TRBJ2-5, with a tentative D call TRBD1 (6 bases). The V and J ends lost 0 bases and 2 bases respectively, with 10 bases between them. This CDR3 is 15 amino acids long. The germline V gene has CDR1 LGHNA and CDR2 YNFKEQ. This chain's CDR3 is CASSQDSQGQETQYF. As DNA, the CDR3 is TGTGCCAGCAGCCAAGATTCACAGGGACAAGAGACCCAGTACTTC.

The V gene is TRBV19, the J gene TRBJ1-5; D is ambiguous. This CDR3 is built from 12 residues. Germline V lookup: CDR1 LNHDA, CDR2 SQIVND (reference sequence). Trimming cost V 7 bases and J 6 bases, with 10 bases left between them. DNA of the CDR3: TGTGCCAGTACCATCGGGGTTCAGCCCCAGCATTTT. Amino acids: CASTIGVQPQHF.

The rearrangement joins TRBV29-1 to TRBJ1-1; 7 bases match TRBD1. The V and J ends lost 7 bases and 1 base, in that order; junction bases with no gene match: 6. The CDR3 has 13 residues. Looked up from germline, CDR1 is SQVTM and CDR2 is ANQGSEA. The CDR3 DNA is TGCAGCGCTTTCCGGGACAGGAACACTGAAGCTTTCTTT. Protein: CSAFRDRNTEAFF.

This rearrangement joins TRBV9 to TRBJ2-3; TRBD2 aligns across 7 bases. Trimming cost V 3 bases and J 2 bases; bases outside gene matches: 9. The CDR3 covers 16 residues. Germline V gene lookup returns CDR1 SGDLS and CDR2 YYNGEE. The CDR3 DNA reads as TGTGCCAGCAGCGCGCAACCGGGACTACACACAGATACGCAGTATTTT. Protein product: CASSAQPGLHTDTQYF. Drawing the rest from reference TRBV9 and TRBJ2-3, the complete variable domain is DSGVTQTPKHLITATGQRVTLRCSPRSGDLSVYWYQQSLDQGLQFLIQYYNGEERAKGNILERFSAQQFPDLHSELNLSSLELGDSALYFCASSAQPGLHTDTQYFGPGTRLTVL.

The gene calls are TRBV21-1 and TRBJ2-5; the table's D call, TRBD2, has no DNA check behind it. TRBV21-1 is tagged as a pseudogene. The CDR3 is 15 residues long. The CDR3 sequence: CASSKDRLAEETQYF. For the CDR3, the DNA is TGTGCCAGCAGCAAAGATCGGCTAGCGGAAGAGACCCAGTACTTC.

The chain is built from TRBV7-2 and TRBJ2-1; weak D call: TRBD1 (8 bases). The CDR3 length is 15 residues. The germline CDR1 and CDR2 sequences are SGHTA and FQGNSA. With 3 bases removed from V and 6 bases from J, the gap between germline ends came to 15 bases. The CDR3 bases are TGTGCCAGCAGCTTTTGGACAGGGAGGGTCAATGAGCAGTTCTTC. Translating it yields CASSFWTGRVNEQFF.

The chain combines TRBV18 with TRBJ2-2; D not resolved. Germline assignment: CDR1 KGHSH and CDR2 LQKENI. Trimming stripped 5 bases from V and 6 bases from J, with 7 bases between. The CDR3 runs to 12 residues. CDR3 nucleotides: TGTGCCAGCTCAAGACACCCCGGGGAGCTGTTTTTT. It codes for CASSRHPGELFF.

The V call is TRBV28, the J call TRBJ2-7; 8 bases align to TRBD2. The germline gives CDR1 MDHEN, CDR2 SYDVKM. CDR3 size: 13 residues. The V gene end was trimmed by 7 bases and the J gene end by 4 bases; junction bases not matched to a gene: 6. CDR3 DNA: TGTGCCAGCATTCCGGGGGGGCGTTACGAGCAGTACTTC. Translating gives CASIPGGRYEQYF.

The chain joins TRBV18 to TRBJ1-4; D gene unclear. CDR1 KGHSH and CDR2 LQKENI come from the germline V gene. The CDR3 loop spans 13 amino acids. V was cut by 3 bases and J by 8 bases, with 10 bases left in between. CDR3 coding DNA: TGTGCCAGCTCACCCGTCGGGAGGGAAAAACTGTTTTTT. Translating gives CASSPVGREKLFF. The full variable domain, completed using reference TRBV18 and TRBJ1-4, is NAGVMQNPRHLVRRRGQEARLRCSPMKGHSHVYWYRQLPEEGLKFMVYLQKENIIDESGMPKERFSAEFPKEGPSILRIQQVVRGDSAAYFCASSPVGREKLFFGSGTQLSVL.

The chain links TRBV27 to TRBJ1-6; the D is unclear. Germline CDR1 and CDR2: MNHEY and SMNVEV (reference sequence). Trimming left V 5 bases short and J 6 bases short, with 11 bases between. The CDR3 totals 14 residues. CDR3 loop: CASSPRTFNSPLHF. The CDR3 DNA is TGTGCCAGCAGTCCCCGGACTTTTAATTCACCCCTCCACTTT.

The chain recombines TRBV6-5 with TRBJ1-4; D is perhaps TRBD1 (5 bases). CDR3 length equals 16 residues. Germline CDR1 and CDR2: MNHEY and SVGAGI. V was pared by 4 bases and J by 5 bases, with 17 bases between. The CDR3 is CASSSQKGTSNEKLFF. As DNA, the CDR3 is TGTGCCAGCAGTTCACAAAAGGGGACTTCGAATGAAAAACTGTTTTTT.

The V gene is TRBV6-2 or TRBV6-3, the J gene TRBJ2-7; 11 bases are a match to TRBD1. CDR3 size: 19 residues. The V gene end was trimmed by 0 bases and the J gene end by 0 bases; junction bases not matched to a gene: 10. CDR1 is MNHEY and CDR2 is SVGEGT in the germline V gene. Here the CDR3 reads CASSYSPDRGLKYSYEQYF. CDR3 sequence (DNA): TGTGCCAGCAGTTACTCTCCGGACAGGGGGCTGAAATACTCCTACGAGCAGTACTTC.

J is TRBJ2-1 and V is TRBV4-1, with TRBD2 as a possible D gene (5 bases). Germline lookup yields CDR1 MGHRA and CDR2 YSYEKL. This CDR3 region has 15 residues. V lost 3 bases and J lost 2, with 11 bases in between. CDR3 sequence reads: CASSQTGSTYNEQFF. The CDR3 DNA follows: TGCGCCAGCAGCCAGACGGGGTCTACCTACAATGAGCAGTTCTTC.

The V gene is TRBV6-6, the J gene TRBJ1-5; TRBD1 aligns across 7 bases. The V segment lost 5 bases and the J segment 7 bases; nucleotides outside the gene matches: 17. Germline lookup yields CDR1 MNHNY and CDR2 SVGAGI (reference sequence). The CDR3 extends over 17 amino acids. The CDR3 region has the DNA TGTGCCAGCAGTCCCTCGGGTTCACAGGGGACCGGACAGCCCCAGCATTTT. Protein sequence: CASSPSGSQGTGQPQHF.

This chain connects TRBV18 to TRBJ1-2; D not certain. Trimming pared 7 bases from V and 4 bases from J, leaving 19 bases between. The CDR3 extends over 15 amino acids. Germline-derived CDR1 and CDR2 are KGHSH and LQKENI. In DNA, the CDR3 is TGTGCCAGCTTCTTAGAGGTCCAGCGCACCTATGGCTACACCTTC. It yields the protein CASFLEVQRTYGYTF.

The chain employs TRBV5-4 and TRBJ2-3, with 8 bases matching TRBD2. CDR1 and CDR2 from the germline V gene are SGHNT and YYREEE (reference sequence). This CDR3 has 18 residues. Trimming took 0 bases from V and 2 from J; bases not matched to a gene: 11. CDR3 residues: CASSLGLARESLTDTQYF. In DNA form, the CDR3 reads TGTGCCAGCAGCTTGGGACTAGCGAGAGAGTCCCTCACAGATACGCAGTATTTT.

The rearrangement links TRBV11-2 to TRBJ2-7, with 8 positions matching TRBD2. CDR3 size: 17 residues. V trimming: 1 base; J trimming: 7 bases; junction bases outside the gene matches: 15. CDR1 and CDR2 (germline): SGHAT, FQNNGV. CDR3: CASSLVPGGGPAREQYF. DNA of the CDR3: TGTGCCAGCAGCTTAGTACCGGGCGGGGGGCCCGCAAGGGAGCAGTACTTC.

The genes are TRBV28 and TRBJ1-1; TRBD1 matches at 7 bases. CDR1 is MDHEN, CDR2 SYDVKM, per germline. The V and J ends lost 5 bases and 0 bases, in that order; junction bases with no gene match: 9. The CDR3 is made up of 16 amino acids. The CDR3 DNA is TGTGCCAGCAGTCCCAGGGGGAAGGGGATGAACACTGAAGCTTTCTTT. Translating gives CASSPRGKGMNTEAFF.

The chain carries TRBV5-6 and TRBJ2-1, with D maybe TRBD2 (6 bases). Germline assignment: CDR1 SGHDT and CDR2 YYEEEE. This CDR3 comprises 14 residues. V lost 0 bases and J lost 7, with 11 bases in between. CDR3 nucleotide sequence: TGTGCCAGCAGCTTGGTACGGGGGAAAAATGAGCAGTTCTTC. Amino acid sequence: CASSLVRGKNEQFF. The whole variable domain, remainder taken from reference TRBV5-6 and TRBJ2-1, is DAGVTQSPTHLIKTRGQQVTLRCSPKSGHDTVSWYQQALGQGPQFIFQYYEEEERQRGNFPDRFSGHQFPNYSSELNVNALLLGDSALYLCASSLVRGKNEQFFGPGTRLTVL.

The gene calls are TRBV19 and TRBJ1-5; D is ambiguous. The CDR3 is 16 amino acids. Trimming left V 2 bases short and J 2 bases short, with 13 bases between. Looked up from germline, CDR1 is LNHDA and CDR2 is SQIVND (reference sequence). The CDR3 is CASSIRAGGGNQPQHF. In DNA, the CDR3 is TGTGCCAGTAGTATAAGAGCGGGCGGGGGCAATCAGCCCCAGCATTTT.

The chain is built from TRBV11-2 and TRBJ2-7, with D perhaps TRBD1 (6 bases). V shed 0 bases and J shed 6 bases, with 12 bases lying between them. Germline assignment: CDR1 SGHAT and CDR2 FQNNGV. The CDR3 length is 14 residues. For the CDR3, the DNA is TGTGCCAGCAGCTTAGAAACAGGGTATTTCGAGCAGTACTTC. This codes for CASSLETGYFEQYF.

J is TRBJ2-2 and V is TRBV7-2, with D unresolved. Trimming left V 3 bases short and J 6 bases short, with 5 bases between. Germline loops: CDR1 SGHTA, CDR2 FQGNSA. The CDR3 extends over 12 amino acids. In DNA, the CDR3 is TGTGCCAGCAGCTTCTGGCCCGGGGAGCTGTTTTTT. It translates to CASSFWPGELFF.